Reported below is one T cell receptor (beta chain). Clones were sequenced by immunoSEQ multiplex PCR, and TCRdb holds only the in-frame ones, with some missing. The table has about 5,400 clones, 89% seen once; the top ten hold less than 2.5%. The data derive from a study of chemoradiotherapy in HPV16-positive cancers. The V end was cut by 3 bases, the J end by 3 bases, with 12 bases between. Per germline, CDR1 MNHEY and CDR2 SMNVEV (reference sequence). This CDR3 contains 14 residues. The specimen comprised blood, sampled from a patient who underwent chemoradiotherapy. This receptor was taken from a human donor with HPV-associated anogenital cancer. The chain combines TRBV27 with TRBJ2-7; D is uncertain. Here the CDR3 reads CASSLYPGYYEQYF. CDR3 nucleotides: TGTGCCAGCAGTTTGTATCCAGGATACTACGAGCAGTACTTC.